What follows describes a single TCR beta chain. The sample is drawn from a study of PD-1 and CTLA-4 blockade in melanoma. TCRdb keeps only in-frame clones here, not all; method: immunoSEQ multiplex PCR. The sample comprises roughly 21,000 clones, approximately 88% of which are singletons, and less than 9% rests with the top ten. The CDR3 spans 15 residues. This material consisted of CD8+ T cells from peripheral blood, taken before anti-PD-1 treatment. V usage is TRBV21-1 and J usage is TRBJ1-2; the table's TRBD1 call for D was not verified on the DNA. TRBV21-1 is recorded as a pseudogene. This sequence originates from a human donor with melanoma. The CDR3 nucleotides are TGTGCCAGCAGCTCAAAGAGGTTACAGGGCCGACGCTACACCTTC. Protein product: CASSSKRLQGRRYTF.